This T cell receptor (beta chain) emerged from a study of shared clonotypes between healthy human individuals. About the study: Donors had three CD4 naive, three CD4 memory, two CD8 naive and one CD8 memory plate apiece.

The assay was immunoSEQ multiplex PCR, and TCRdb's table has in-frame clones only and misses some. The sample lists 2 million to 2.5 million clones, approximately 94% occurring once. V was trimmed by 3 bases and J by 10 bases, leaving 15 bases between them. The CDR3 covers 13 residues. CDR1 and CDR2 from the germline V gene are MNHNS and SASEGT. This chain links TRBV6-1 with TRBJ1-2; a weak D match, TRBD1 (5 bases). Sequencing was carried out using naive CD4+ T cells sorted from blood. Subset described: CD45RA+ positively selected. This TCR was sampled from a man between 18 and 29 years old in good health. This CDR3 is CASSEAGSLFYTF. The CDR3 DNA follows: TGTGCCAGCAGTGAGGCAGGGTCCCTTTTCTACACCTTC.